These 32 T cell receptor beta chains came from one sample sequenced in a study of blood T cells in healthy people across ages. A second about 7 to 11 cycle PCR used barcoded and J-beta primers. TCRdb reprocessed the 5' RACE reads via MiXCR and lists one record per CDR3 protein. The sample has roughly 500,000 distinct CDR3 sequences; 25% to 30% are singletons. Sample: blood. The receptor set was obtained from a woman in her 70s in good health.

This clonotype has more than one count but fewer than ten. CDR3 sequence (DNA): TGCGCCAGCAGCTTGGGCCCCGGGACACCCCAAGAGACCCAGTACTTC. It encodes CASSLGPGTPQETQYF. V and J are TRBV5-1 and TRBJ2-5, with D possibly matching TRBD1 (6 bases). This CDR3 is built from 16 residues. V lost 0 bases and J lost 1, with 13 bases in between. Germline V CDR1 and CDR2: SGHRS, YFSETQ.

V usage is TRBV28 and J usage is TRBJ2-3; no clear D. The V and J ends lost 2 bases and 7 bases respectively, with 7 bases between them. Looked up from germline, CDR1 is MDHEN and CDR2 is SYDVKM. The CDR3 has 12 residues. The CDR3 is CASSLRTNTQYF. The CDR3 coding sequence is TGTGCCAGCAGTTTACGCACGAATACGCAGTATTTT.

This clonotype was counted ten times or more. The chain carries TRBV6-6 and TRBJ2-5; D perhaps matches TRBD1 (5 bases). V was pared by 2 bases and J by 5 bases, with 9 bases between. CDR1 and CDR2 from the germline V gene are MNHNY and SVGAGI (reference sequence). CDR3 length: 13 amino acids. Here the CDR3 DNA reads TGTGCCAGCAGTTACACACAGGCGGAGACCCAGTACTTC. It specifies CASSYTQAETQYF.

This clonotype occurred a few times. CDR3 protein: CASSLVSSGGTYEQYF. The CDR3 DNA sequence: TGTGCCAGCAGCTTGGTCTCTAGCGGGGGTACCTACGAGCAGTACTTC. The chain couples TRBV5-6 to TRBJ2-5; 10 bases agree with TRBD2. The J call is uncertain, as TRBJ2-7 better fits the DNA end. From germline, CDR1 is SGHDT and CDR2 YYEEEE. The CDR3 runs 16 residues.

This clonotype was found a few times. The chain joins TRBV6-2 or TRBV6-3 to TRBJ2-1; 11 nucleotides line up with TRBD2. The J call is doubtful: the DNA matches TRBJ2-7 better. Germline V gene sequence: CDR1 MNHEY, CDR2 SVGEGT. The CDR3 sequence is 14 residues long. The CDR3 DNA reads TGTGCCAGCAGTTACCTAGCGGGGGGCTACGAGCAGTACTTC. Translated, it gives CASSYLAGGYEQYF.

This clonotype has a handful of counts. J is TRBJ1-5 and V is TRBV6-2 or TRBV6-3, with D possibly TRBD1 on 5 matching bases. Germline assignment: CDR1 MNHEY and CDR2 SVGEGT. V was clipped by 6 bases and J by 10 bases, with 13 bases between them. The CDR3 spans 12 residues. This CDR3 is CASRGPIAPQHF. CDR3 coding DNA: TGTGCCAGCAGGGGGCCGATAGCTCCCCAGCATTTT.

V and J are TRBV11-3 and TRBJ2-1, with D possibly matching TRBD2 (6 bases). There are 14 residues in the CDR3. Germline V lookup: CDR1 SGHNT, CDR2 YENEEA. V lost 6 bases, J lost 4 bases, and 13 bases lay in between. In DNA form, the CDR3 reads TGTGCCAGCAGGAACGAGGGGAGGTACAATGAGCAGTTCTTC. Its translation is CASRNEGRYNEQFF.

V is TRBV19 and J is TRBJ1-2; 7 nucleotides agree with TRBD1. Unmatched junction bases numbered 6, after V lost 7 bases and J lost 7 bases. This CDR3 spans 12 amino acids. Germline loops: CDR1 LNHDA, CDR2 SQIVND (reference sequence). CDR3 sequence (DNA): TGTGCCAGTACCGTAAACAGGGGTGGCTACACCTTC. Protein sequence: CASTVNRGGYTF.

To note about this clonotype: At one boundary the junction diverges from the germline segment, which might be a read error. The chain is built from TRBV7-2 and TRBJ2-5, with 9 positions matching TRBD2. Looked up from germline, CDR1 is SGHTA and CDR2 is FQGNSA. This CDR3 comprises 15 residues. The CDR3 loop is CASSYDSGGYNEQLF. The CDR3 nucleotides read TGTGCCAGCAGTTACGACAGCGGGGGGTACAATGAGCAGCTCTTC.

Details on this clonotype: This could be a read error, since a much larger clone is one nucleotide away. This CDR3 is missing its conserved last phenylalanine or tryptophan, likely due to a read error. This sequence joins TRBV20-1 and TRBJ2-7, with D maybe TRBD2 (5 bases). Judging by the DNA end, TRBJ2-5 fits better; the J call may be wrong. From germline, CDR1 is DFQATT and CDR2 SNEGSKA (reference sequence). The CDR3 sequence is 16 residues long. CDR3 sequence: CSARGGIPGDQETQYL. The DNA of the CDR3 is TGCAGTGCTAGAGGAGGGATTCCCGGGGACCAAGAGACCCAGTACCTC.

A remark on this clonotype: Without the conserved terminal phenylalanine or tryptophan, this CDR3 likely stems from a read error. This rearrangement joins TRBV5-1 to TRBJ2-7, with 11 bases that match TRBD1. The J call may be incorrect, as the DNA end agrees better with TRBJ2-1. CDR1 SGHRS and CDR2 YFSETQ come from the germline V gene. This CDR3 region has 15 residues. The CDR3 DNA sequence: TGCGCCAGCAGCCCTGGACAGGGGGCAGGGAATGAGCAGTTCCTC. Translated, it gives CASSPGQGAGNEQFL.

As DNA, the CDR3 is TGTGCCAGTAGTATGTTTCCCTCCTACGAGCAGTACTTC. It encodes CASSMFPSYEQYF. This chain joins TRBV19 and TRBJ2-5; D remains ambiguous. The end of the DNA aligns better with TRBJ2-7, so the J call may be wrong. CDR1 is LNHDA, CDR2 SQIVND, per germline (reference sequence). The CDR3 is 13 residues long.

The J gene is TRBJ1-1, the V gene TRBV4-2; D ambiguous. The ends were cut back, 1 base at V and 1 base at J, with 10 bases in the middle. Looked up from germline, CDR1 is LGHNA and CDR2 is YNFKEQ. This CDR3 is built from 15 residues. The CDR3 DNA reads TGTGCCAGCAGCCAAGGAATGGGATCGAACACTGAAGCTTTCTTT. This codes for CASSQGMGSNTEAFF.

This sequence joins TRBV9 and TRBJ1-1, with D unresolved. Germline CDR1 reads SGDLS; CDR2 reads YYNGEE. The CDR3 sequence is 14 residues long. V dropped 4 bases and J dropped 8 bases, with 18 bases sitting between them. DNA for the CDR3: TGTGCCAGCAGCATCCGGGAGACGGCGGGAGAAGCTTTCTTT. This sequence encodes CASSIRETAGEAFF.

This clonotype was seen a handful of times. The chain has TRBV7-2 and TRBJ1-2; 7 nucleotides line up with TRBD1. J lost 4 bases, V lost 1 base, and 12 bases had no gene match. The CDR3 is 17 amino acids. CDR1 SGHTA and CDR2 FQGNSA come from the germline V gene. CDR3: CASSLVAGGATTYGYTF. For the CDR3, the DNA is TGTGCCAGCAGCTTAGTGGCAGGGGGTGCAACAACCTATGGCTACACCTTC.

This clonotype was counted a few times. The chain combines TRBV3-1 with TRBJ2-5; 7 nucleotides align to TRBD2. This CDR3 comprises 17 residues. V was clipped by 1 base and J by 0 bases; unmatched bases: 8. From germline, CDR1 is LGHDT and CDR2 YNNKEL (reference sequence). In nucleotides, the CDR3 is TGTGCCAGCAGCCAAGGGGTTGGGGGGGTCTACCAAGAGACCCAGTACTTC. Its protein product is CASSQGVGGVYQETQYF.

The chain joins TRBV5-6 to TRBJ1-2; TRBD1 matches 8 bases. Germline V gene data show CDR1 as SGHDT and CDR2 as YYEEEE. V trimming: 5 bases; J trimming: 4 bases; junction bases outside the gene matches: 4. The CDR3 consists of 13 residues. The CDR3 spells CASRRTGTYGYTF. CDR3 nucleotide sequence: TGTGCCAGCAGACGGACAGGGACCTATGGCTACACCTTC.

The CDR3 region has the DNA TGCAGTGCTAGAGTCAGGGATGGGAATCAGCCCCAGCATTTT. Its protein is CSARVRDGNQPQHF. The chain joins TRBV20-1 to TRBJ1-5, with D perhaps TRBD1 (5 bases). Looked up from germline, CDR1 is DFQATT and CDR2 is SNEGSKA (reference sequence). Trimming removed 1 base at V and 4 bases at J, with 11 bases between. The CDR3 length is 14 residues.

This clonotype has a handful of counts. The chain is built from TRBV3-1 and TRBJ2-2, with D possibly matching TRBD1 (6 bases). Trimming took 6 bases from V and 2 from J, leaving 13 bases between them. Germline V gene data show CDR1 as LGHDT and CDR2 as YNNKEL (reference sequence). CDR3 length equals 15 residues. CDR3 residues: CASRPRGINTGELFF. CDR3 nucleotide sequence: TGTGCCAGCAGACCGAGGGGGATAAACACCGGGGAGCTGTTTTTT.

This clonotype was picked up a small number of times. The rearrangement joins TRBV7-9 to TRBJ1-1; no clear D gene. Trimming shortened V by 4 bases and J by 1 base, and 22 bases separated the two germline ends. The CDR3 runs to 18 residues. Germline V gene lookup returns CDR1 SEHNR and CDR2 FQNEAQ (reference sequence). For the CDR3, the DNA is TGTGCCAGCAGCTCCCCGTTGGAGACACCAAGATGGAACACTGAAGCTTTCTTT. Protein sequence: CASSSPLETPRWNTEAFF.

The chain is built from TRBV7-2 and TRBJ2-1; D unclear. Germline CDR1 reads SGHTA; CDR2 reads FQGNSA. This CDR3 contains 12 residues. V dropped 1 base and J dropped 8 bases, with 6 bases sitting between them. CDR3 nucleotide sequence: TGTGCCAGCAGCTTAGATTCCTATGAGCAGTTCTTC. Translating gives CASSLDSYEQFF.

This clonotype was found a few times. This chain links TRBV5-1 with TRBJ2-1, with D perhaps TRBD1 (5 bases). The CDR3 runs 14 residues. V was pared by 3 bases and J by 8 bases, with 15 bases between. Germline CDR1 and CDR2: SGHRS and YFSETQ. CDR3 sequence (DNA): TGCGCCAGCAGCTCGGCTTGGGGCAGCCATGAGCAGTTCTTC. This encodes CASSSAWGSHEQFF.

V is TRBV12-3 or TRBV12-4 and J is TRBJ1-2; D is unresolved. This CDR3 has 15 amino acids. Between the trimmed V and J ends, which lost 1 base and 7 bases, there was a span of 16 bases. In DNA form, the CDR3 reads TGTGCCAGCAGTTTAGGAAGCTCCTTTGGAGGTGGCTACACCTTC. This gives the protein CASSLGSSFGGGYTF.

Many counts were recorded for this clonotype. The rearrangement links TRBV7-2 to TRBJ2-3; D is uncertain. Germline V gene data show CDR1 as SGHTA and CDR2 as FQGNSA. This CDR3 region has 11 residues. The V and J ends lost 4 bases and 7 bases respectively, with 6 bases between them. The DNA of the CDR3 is TGTGCCAGCAGCTCCCTGTATACGCAGTATTTT. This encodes CASSSLYTQYF. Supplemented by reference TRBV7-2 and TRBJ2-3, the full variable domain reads GAGVSQSPSNKVTEKGKDVELRCDPISGHTALYWYRQSLGQGLEFLIYFQGNSAPDKSGLPSDRFSAERTGGSVSTLTIQRTQQEDSAVYLCASSSLYTQYFGPGTRLTVL.

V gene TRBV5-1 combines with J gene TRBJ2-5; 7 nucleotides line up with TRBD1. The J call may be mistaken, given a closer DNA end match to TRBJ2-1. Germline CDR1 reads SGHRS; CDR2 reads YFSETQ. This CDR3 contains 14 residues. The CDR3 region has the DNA TGCGCCAGCAGCTTGGCGCGAGGGGGCGTTGAGCAGTTCTTC. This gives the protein CASSLARGGVEQFF.

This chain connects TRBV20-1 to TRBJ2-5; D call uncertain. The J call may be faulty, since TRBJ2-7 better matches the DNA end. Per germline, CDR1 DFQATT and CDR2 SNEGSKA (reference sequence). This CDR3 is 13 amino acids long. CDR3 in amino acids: CSARGHPDYEQYF. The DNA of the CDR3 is TGCAGTGCTAGAGGGCACCCTGACTACGAGCAGTACTTC.

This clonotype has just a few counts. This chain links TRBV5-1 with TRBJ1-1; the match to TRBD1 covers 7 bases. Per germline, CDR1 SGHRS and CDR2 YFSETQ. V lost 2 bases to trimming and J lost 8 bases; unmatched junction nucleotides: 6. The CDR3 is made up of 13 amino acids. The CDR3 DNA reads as TGCGCCAGCAGCTTAAAGGGGGCACCCGAAGCTTTCTTT. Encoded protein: CASSLKGAPEAFF.

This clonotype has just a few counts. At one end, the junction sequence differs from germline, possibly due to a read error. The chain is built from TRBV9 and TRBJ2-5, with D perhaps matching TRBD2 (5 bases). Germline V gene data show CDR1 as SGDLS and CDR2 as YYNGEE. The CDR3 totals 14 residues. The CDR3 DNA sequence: TGTGCCGGCAGCCCGGACGCTAGCAGGGAGACCCAGTACTTC. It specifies CAGSPDASRETQYF.

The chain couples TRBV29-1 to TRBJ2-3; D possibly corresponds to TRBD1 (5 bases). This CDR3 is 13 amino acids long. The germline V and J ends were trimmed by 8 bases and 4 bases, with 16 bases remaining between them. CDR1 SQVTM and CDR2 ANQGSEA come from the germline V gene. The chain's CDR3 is CSSQVTAPDTQYF. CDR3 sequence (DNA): TGCAGCTCACAGGTAACGGCCCCAGATACGCAGTATTTT.

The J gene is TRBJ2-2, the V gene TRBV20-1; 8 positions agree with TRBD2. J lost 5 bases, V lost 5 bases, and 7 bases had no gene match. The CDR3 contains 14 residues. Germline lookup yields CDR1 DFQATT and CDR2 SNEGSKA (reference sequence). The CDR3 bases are TGCAGTGCTCGCTACACGGGGGGGACCGGGGAGCTGTTTTTT. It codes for CSARYTGGTGELFF.

The CDR3 is CASSAYGEQFF. The CDR3 DNA is TGTGCCAGCAGCGCGTACGGGGAGCAGTTCTTC. J is TRBJ2-1 and V is TRBV7-2; D is uncertain. The CDR3 runs to 11 residues. Germline V lookup: CDR1 SGHTA, CDR2 FQGNSA. Trimming took 5 bases from V and 10 from J, leaving 9 bases between them. The variable domain in full, with the rest retrieved from reference TRBV7-2 and TRBJ2-1, is GAGVSQSPSNKVTEKGKDVELRCDPISGHTALYWYRQSLGQGLEFLIYFQGNSAPDKSGLPSDRFSAERTGGSVSTLTIQRTQQEDSAVYLCASSAYGEQFFGPGTRLTVL.

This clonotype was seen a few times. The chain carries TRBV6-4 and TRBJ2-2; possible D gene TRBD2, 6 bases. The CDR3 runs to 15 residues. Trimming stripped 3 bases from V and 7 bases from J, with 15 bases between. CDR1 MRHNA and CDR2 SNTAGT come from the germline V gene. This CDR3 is CASSEAASDIGELFF. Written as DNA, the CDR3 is TGTGCCAGCAGTGAAGCTGCTAGCGATATCGGGGAGCTGTTTTTT.